A selection of T cell receptor beta chains follows, all from one sample in a study of T-cell memory formation after mild COVID-19. TCRdb redid the calling of the 5' RACE reads with MiXCR, one entry per CDR3 protein. The sample yields roughly 410,000 distinct CDR3 sequences, around 24% seen once. The sequenced sample consisted of PBMCs or a T cell subset sorted from them (not recorded which). Receptors were obtained from an adult woman who had mild COVID-19 (a few samples of this study predate the infection). Cell type and time point are not known. The CDR3 runs from the conserved cysteine through the conserved F or W. D genes are given only for firm matches. Part of the rows lack a size; the others show once, few, many or a class for expanded clones.

>-|-|TRBJ2-1|TRBV7-6|15
TGTGCCAGCAGCCTTTTAATGGACACTCTTAATGAGCAGTTCTTC
CASSLLMDTLNEQFF
>-|-|TRBJ1-2|TRBV3-1|17
TGTGCCAGCAGCCAAAGTGAACAACACCTTCACGGCAATGGCTACACCTTC
CASSQSEQHLHGNGYTF
>TRBD2|-|TRBJ2-2|TRBV24-1|15
TGTGCCATCGGGGGGCTAGCGGGTTTCACCGGGGAGCTGTTTTTT
CAIGGLAGFTGELFF
>-|few|TRBJ1-1|TRBV4-1|16
TGCGCCAGCAGCCAAGATAAGAACAGTCCGAACACTGAAGCTTTCTTT
CASSQDKNSPNTEAFF
>-|-|TRBJ2-1|TRBV5-1|18
TGCGCCAGCAGCCGTTTCCGCGGACGGCTGGATGGTTACAATGAGCAGTTCTTC
CASSRFRGRLDGYNEQFF
>-|-|TRBJ2-1|TRBV15|14
TGTGCCACCAGAAGAGATTGGGCTAATAACGAGCAGTTCTTC
CATRRDWANNEQFF
>TRBD1|-|TRBJ1-1|TRBV11-2|17
TGTGCCAGCAGCTCCCCAGGGGGTACGGCAAGGAACACTGAAGCTTTCTTT
CASSSPGGTARNTEAFF
>-|few|TRBJ1-1|TRBV20-1|11
TGCAGTGCCAAGACAGACTCTAAAGCTTTCTTT
CSAKTDSKAFF
>TRBD1|few|TRBJ2-7|TRBV7-6|16
TGTGCCAGCAGCTTCGGCCAGGACAGGGATCGACGCGAGCAGTACTTC
CASSFGQDRDRREQYF
>-|-|TRBJ1-1|TRBV15|13
TGTGCCACCAGCAGGGGTGTCAACACTGAAGCTTTCTTT
CATSRGVNTEAFF
>-|few|TRBJ2-1|TRBV20-1|15
TGCAGTGCTAGAAGTCCTGCTAGCAGAATCAATGAGCAGTTCTTC
CSARSPASRINEQFF
>TRBD2|few|TRBJ2-1|TRBV7-3|17
TGTGCCAGCAGCCTCGGGACTAGCGGGAGTTTAAGCAATGAGCAGTTCTTC
CASSLGTSGSLSNEQFF
>-|few|TRBJ2-7|TRBV7-8|15
TGTGCCAGCAGCTTAGTCCCCGATTTCAGCTACGAGCAGTACTTC
CASSLVPDFSYEQYF
>TRBD1|-|TRBJ1-6|TRBV7-9|14
TGTGCCAGCAGGTCCGGGACAGGGGGTTCACCCCTCCACTTT
CASRSGTGGSPLHF
>TRBD1|-|TRBJ1-1|TRBV20-1|17
TGCAGCAGGGACAGGGGGCGCCGGTGGGAAATGAACACTGAAGCTTTCTTT
CSRDRGRRWEMNTEAFF
>-|-|TRBJ2-7|TRBV18|13
TGTGCCAGCTCACCCTCGGCCTTAGGCGAGCAGTACTTC
CASSPSALGEQYF
>-|few|TRBJ2-7|TRBV18|15
TGTGCCAGCTCCCTGCCGGGGGTCGGGCTCTACGAGCAGTACTTC
CASSLPGVGLYEQYF
>-|many|TRBJ1-5|TRBV5-5|15
TGTGCCAGCAGCTTGGCACCCGATAGCAATCAGCCCCAGCATTTT
CASSLAPDSNQPQHF
>-|few|TRBJ2-3|TRBV15|15
TGTGCCACCAGCACCAATCCGACAGTTTCCGATACGCAGTATTTT
CATSTNPTVSDTQYF
>TRBD2|-|TRBJ2-1|TRBV7-3|17
TGTGCCAGCATGAGGGGAGCGGGAGGTAGGGGATACAATGAGCAGTTCTTC
CASMRGAGGRGYNEQFF
>TRBD2|once|TRBJ2-7|TRBV29-1|13
TGCAGCGTTAGACTAGCGGGTTCCTACGAGCAGTACTTC
CSVRLAGSYEQYF
>-|few|TRBJ2-1|TRBV7-2|16
TGTGCCAGCAGCAGGAACTCGTATAGCTCCTACAATGAGCAGTTCTTC
CASSRNSYSSYNEQFF
>TRBD1|few|TRBJ1-3|TRBV5-1|15
TGCGCCAGCAGCTCGGCGGGACAGGGTGGAAACACCATATATTTT
CASSSAGQGGNTIYF
>TRBD1|few|TRBJ1-5|TRBV27|18
TGTGCCAGCAGCAAACTCCTTACAGGGGGAAAAAACAATCAGCCCCAGCATTTT
CASSKLLTGGKNNQPQHF
>-|-|TRBJ2-7|TRBV7-9|14
TGTGCCAGCAGCTCCTTGCAGGGGTCCTACGAGCAGTACTTC
CASSSLQGSYEQYF
>TRBD1|-|TRBJ2-7|TRBV6-6|17
TGTGCCAGCAGTTACATGTCTCCGGGACAGGGGGCTTACGAGCAGTACTTC
CASSYMSPGQGAYEQYF
>-|few|TRBJ2-2|TRBV6-2/TRBV6-3|13
TGTGCCAGCAGTACAGTGAACACCGGGGAGCTGTTTTTT
CASSTVNTGELFF
>TRBD2|-|TRBJ2-6|TRBV7-8|18
TGTGCCAGCAGCTTAGTAGGACTAGATCTTTCTGGGGCCAACGTCCTGACTTTC
CASSLVGLDLSGANVLTF
>-|-|TRBJ2-1|TRBV24-1|16
TGTGCCACCAGTGATGGTGCGGGAACGTCCTACAATGAGCAGTTCTTC
CATSDGAGTSYNEQFF
>-|-|TRBJ1-1|TRBV6-5|12
TGTGCCAGCCGGCCGAGTGAAACTGAAGCTTTCTTT
CASRPSETEAFF
>-|-|TRBJ1-2|TRBV12-3/TRBV12-4|15
TGTGCCAGCAGTTTCCCGGGGGGGGGCCAGGAGGGCTACACCTTC
CASSFPGGGQEGYTF
>TRBD2|-|TRBJ2-1|TRBV20-1|15
TGCAGTGCGCGGGAAAGCGGGAGGGCCAGAAATGAGCAGTTCTTC
CSARESGRARNEQFF
>TRBD2|-|TRBJ2-3|TRBV12-3/TRBV12-4|19
TGTGCCAGCAGCGAGACTAGCGGGAGGAGTTCACGGTCGTTGGATACGCAGTATTTT
CASSETSGRSSRSLDTQYF